The 25 T cell receptor beta chains presented below share a single source sample, sequenced in a study of blood T cell repertoires in COVID-19. Measured with immunoSEQ multiplex PCR; TCRdb has only the in-frame clones, and not every one. Of 160,000 or so clones in the sample, 82% were seen once. Input material: PBMCs or T cells enriched from blood (not recorded which). The receptors originated from a man aged 60 to 69 who had recovered from COVID-19.

The chain employs TRBV7-2 and TRBJ2-6; maybe TRBD1 (6 bases). Germline V lookup: CDR1 SGHTA, CDR2 FQGNSA. Trimming removed 5 bases at V and 0 bases at J, with 11 bases between. The CDR3 length is 16 residues. CDR3 DNA sequence: TGTGCCAGCAGCCGGGGACACACCTCTGGGGCCAACGTCCTGACTTTC. It encodes CASSRGHTSGANVLTF.

The rearrangement links TRBV7-6 to TRBJ2-7; 11 bases are a match to TRBD1. Trimming took 4 bases from V and 6 from J; bases not matched to a gene: 8. The CDR3 is 15 residues long. The germline V gene has CDR1 SGHVS and CDR2 FNYEAQ. CDR3 sequence: CASSSTGQGVGEQYF. Here the CDR3 DNA reads TGTGCCAGCAGCTCGACGGGACAGGGGGTGGGCGAGCAGTACTTC. The full variable domain, its missing parts supplied by reference TRBV7-6 and TRBJ2-7, is GAGVSQSPRYKVTKRGQDVALRCDPISGHVSLYWYRQALGQGPEFLTYFNYEAQQDKSGLPNDRFSAERPEGSISTLTIQRTEQRDSAMYRCASSSTGQGVGEQYFGPGTRLTVT.

This clone was seen only once. The chain is built from TRBV5-8 and TRBJ2-5; TRBD2 aligns across 10 bases. Germline CDR1 SGHTS, CDR2 YDEGEE. The V and J ends lost 7 bases and 6 bases, in that order; junction bases with no gene match: 12. This CDR3 contains 15 residues. In nucleotides, the CDR3 is TGTGCCAGCCCTTGGACTAGCGGCCCTCTCAAGACCCAGTACTTC. Encoded protein: CASPWTSGPLKTQYF.

This clone appeared many times. The chain employs TRBV7-8 and TRBJ1-1; a weak D match, TRBD1 (6 bases). Germline V CDR1 and CDR2: SGHVS, FQNEAQ. CDR3 length: 12 residues. V was clipped by 3 bases and J by 7 bases, with 9 bases between them. The CDR3 region has the DNA TGTGCCAGCAGCTTCACAGGGTTTGAAGCTTTCTTT. It yields the protein CASSFTGFEAFF.

The chain employs TRBV28 and TRBJ1-1, with TRBD1 matching over 7 bases. The CDR3 spans 14 residues. Per germline, CDR1 MDHEN and CDR2 SYDVKM. Germline trimming cut 7 bases from V and 1 base from J; bases unmatched to any gene: 6. The CDR3 DNA reads TGTGCCAGCATCAAAAGGACAGGGAACACTGAAGCTTTCTTT. It yields the protein CASIKRTGNTEAFF.

This chain uses TRBV27 with TRBJ2-1; 12 bases are a match to TRBD2. The CDR3 spans 19 residues. CDR1 and CDR2 (germline): MNHEY, SMNVEV (reference sequence). After removal of 5 bases from V and 3 bases from J, the junction contained 14 bases not matched to a gene. The CDR3 DNA follows: TGTGCCAGCAGTACCCGACCGATAGGACTAGCGGGGCTCTACAATGAGCAGTTCTTC. Translated: CASSTRPIGLAGLYNEQFF.

The chain employs TRBV28 and TRBJ1-5, with no clear D. Germline-derived CDR1 and CDR2 are MDHEN and SYDVKM. Trimming left V 5 bases short and J 2 bases short, with 13 bases between. CDR3 length: 15 amino acids. CDR3 protein: CASSEGVGGNQPQHF. CDR3 bases: TGTGCCAGCAGTGAAGGCGTGGGCGGCAATCAGCCCCAGCATTTT.

This chain links TRBV19 with TRBJ2-3; 9 positions agree with TRBD2. With V trimmed by 4 bases and J by 4 bases, 3 bases remained unmatched. The germline gives CDR1 LNHDA, CDR2 SQIVND (reference sequence). The CDR3 is made up of 14 amino acids. The CDR3 region is CASSTGLAADTQYF. The CDR3 region has the DNA TGTGCCAGTAGTACGGGACTAGCCGCAGATACGCAGTATTTT.

The chain couples TRBV4-2 to TRBJ2-5, with a tentative D call TRBD2 (6 bases). The CDR3 is made up of 14 amino acids. Germline V gives CDR1 LGHNA, CDR2 YNFKEQ. The V end lost 5 bases, the J end lost 1 base, and 11 bases lay between the germline ends. The CDR3 sequence is CASSGYSGQETQYF. Here the CDR3 DNA reads TGTGCCAGCAGCGGGTATAGCGGCCAAGAGACCCAGTACTTC.

The chain combines TRBV7-8 with TRBJ2-4, with 10 bases fitting TRBD2. J gave up 9 bases and V 2 bases, and 10 bases lay outside the gene matches. The CDR3 spans 16 residues. Per the germline V gene, CDR1 is SGHVS and CDR2 is FQNEAQ. The CDR3 loop is CASSLNPLSSGGIQYF. In nucleotides, the CDR3 is TGTGCCAGCAGCTTAAATCCCCTGTCTAGCGGGGGCATTCAGTACTTC.

The chain carries TRBV9 and TRBJ1-1, with 11 bases matching TRBD1. Germline CDR1 is SGDLS and CDR2 is YYNGEE. J gave up 5 bases and V 4 bases, and 7 bases lay outside the gene matches. CDR3 length: 15 amino acids. The CDR3 protein is CASSPRTGGLTEAFF. CDR3 in DNA: TGTGCCAGCAGCCCCCGGACAGGGGGCCTGACTGAAGCTTTCTTT.

This clone was recorded many times. The chain has TRBV19 and TRBJ2-6; D remains unclear. Germline V lookup: CDR1 LNHDA, CDR2 SQIVND (reference sequence). V was clipped by 5 bases and J by 0 bases, with 8 bases between them. The length of the CDR3 is 15 residues. The CDR3 spells CASSGLPSGANVLTF. The CDR3 coding sequence is TGTGCCAGTAGTGGGCTTCCCTCTGGGGCCAACGTCCTGACTTTC.

The chain uses TRBV7-3 and TRBJ2-3; 8 nucleotides line up with TRBD1. The CDR3 contains 15 residues. The germline V gene has CDR1 SGHTA and CDR2 FQGTGA. Trimming cost V 0 bases and J 5 bases; bases outside gene matches: 4. Here the CDR3 DNA reads TGTGCCAGCAGCTTAACGGCAGGGGGCGTAGATACGCAGTATTTT. It translates to CASSLTAGGVDTQYF.

This chain connects TRBV5-4 to TRBJ1-1; no clear D. Per germline, CDR1 SGHNT and CDR2 YYREEE (reference sequence). V lost 0 bases, J lost 4 bases, and 7 bases lay in between. The CDR3 runs 13 residues. The CDR3 reads CASSLVESTEAFF. The CDR3 DNA sequence: TGTGCCAGCAGCTTGGTAGAGTCCACTGAAGCTTTCTTT.

The chain has TRBV19 and TRBJ2-4, with 14 positions matching TRBD2. Germline lookup yields CDR1 LNHDA and CDR2 SQIVND (reference sequence). The V and J ends lost 7 bases and 8 bases, in that order; junction bases with no gene match: 13. CDR3 length equals 17 residues. CDR3 in amino acids: CASKPLGLAGASDIQYF. CDR3 coding DNA: TGTGCCAGTAAACCGCTGGGACTAGCGGGAGCCAGTGACATTCAGTACTTC.

This clone was recorded many times. The rearrangement uses TRBV5-6 and TRBJ2-7; D perhaps matches TRBD2 (5 bases). Germline CDR1 is SGHDT and CDR2 is YYEEEE. CDR3 length: 13 amino acids. V was trimmed by 3 bases and J by 2 bases, leaving 9 bases between them. CDR3 DNA: TGTGCCAGCAGCTGGACGCGGGCCTACGAGCAGTACTTC. It translates to CASSWTRAYEQYF.

V is TRBV14 and J is TRBJ1-1, with D perhaps matching TRBD1 (6 bases). V gave up 2 bases and J gave up 3 bases, with 10 bases separating them. CDR1 is SGHDN, CDR2 FVKESK, per germline. The CDR3 is 14 amino acids. The CDR3 nucleotides are TGTGCCAGCAGCCAAACAGGGACGGACACTGAAGCTTTCTTT. It translates to CASSQTGTDTEAFF.

This chain joins TRBV28 and TRBJ1-5; tentatively, D is TRBD1 (5 bases). V lost 5 bases to trimming and J lost 7 bases, with 18 bases between them. Germline V CDR1 and CDR2: MDHEN, SYDVKM. There are 15 residues in the CDR3. CDR3 in DNA: TGTGCCAGCAGTCTTCCGTTGTCCGGGGGGCAGCCCCAGCATTTT. It yields the protein CASSLPLSGGQPQHF.

The chain has TRBV6-5 and TRBJ1-3; 7 bases are shared with TRBD1. CDR1 is MNHEY, CDR2 SVGAGI, per germline. CDR3 length: 12 residues. The V gene end was trimmed by 7 bases and the J gene end by 9 bases; junction bases not matched to a gene: 6. CDR3 coding DNA: TGTGCCAGCACACCCTCAGGGGGCACCATATATTTT. Protein sequence: CASTPSGGTIYF.

This rearrangement joins TRBV18 to TRBJ1-2; 8 nucleotides match TRBD1. The V and J ends lost 6 bases and 8 bases, in that order; junction bases with no gene match: 11. The germline gives CDR1 KGHSH, CDR2 LQKENI. CDR3 length: 14 amino acids. The CDR3 DNA reads TGTGCCAGCTCGCATTCCACAGGGGGACGGGGCTACACCTTC. Translating it yields CASSHSTGGRGYTF.

The rearrangement joins TRBV29-1 to TRBJ2-7; 7 bases fit TRBD1. Germline V gives CDR1 SQVTM, CDR2 ANQGSEA. The CDR3 contains 13 residues. Trimming cost V 1 base and J 2 bases; bases outside gene matches: 2. The CDR3 here is CSVEGQGAYEQYF. The CDR3 bases are TGCAGCGTTGAAGGACAGGGAGCCTACGAGCAGTACTTC.

About this clone: A clone one base away is much larger, so this may be a read error. The chain employs TRBV7-3 and TRBJ1-1; possibly TRBD1 for D (6 bases). Trimming took off 4 bases at V and 1 base at J, with 7 bases between the two ends. The germline V gene has CDR1 SGHTA and CDR2 FQGTGA. This CDR3 is 13 amino acids long. The CDR3 DNA reads as TGTGCCAGCAGCTCGACAGGGAACACTGAAGCTTTCTTT. This translates into CASSSTGNTEAFF. Complete variable domain (other parts from reference TRBV7-3 and TRBJ1-1): GAGVSQTPSNKVTEKGKYVELRCDPISGHTALYWYRQSLGQGPEFLIYFQGTGAADDSGLPNDRFFAVRPEGSVSTLKIQRTERGDSAVYLCASSSTGNTEAFFGQGTRLTVV.

CDR3 loop: CASSEALLTLSYSGNTIYF. For the CDR3, the DNA is TGTGCCAGCAGTGAAGCGCTTCTAACCCTCTCTTACTCTGGAAACACCATATATTTT. The chain has TRBV6-1 and TRBJ1-3; D remains unclear. CDR3 length equals 19 residues. Trimming left V 0 bases short and J 0 bases short, with 18 bases between. CDR1 is MNHNS and CDR2 is SASEGT in the germline V gene.

J is TRBJ2-1 and V is TRBV5-1; maybe TRBD2 (6 bases). CDR1 and CDR2 from the germline V gene are SGHRS and YFSETQ. With 4 bases removed from V and 4 bases from J, the gap between germline ends came to 18 bases. The CDR3 totals 16 residues. The CDR3, as DNA: TGCGCCAGCAGCGAGGAGCGGGCCATCCCATACAATGAGCAGTTCTTC. Residues: CASSEERAIPYNEQFF. Full variable domain (missing parts from reference TRBV5-1 and TRBJ2-1): KAGVTQTPRYLIKTRGQQVTLSCSPISGHRSVSWYQQTPGQGLQFLFEYFSETQRNKGNFPGRFSGRQFSNSRSEMNVSTLELGDSALYLCASSEERAIPYNEQFFGPGTRLTVL.

The chain employs TRBV7-2 and TRBJ2-7; 8 bases match TRBD1. This CDR3 contains 14 residues. CDR1 is SGHTA, CDR2 FQGNSA, per germline. V lost 5 bases to trimming and J lost 4 bases; unmatched junction nucleotides: 7. CDR3 residues: CASSGDRMDYEQYF. DNA of the CDR3: TGTGCCAGCAGCGGGGACAGGATGGATTACGAGCAGTACTTC.